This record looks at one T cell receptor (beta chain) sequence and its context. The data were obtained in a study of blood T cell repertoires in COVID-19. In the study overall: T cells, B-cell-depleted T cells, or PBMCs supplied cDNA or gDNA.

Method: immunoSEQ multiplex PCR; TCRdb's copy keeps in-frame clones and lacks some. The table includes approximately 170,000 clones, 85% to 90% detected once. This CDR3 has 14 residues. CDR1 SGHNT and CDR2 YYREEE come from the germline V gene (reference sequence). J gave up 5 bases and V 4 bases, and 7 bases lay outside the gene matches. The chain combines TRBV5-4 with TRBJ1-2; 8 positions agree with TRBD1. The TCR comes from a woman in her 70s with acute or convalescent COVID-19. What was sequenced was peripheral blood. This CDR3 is CASSLGQGRYGYTF. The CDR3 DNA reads TGTGCCAGCAGCCTAGGACAGGGCCGGTATGGCTACACCTTC.